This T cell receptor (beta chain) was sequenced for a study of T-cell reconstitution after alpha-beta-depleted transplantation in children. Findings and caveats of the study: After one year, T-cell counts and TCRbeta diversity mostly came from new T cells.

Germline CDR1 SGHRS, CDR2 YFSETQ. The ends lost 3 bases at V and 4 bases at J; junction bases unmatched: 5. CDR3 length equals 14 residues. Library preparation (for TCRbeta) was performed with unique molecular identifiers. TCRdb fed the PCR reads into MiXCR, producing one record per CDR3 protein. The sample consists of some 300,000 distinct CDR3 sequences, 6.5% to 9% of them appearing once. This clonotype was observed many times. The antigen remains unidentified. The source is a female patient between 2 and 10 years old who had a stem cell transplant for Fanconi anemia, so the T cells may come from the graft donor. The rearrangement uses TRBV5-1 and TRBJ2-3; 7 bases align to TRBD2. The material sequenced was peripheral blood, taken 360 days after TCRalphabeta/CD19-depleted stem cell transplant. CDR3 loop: CASSSLAFSDTQYF. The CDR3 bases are TGCGCCAGCAGCTCACTAGCGTTCTCAGATACGCAGTATTTT.